These T cell receptor beta chains were read from a single sample in a study of T cell responses to AZD1222 COVID-19 vaccine. TCRdb's table, derived via immunoSEQ multiplex PCR, lists solely in-frame clones and lacks some. Of approximately 42,000 clones in the sample, about nine tenths were seen once. This material consisted of peripheral blood, taken 28 days after the second AZD1222 dose. All receptors derive from an adult who received the AZD1222 COVID-19 vaccine. Each CDR3 is given with its conserved first and last residue. The D gene is left open where the match is weak. Clone size, where shown, is once, few, many, or a class for clones that have expanded.

v_gene: TRBV7-9
j_gene: TRBJ1-6
len: 12
abundance: .
d_gene: .
CDR3nt: TGTGCCAGCAGCCAGGATAATTCACCCCTCCACTTT
CDR3aa: CASSQDNSPLHF

v_gene: TRBV19
j_gene: TRBJ1-1
len: 15
abundance: .
d_gene: .
CDR3nt: TGTGCCACCTCCCCATTTCCCGGGAAGAACACTGAAGCTTTCTTT
CDR3aa: CATSPFPGKNTEAFF

v_gene: TRBV6-5
j_gene: TRBJ1-4
len: 15
abundance: .
d_gene: .
CDR3nt: TGTGCCAGCAGTCTAAACCGCTTCTTCCTTGAAAAACTGTTTTTT
CDR3aa: CASSLNRFFLEKLFF

v_gene: TRBV10-1
j_gene: TRBJ1-3
len: 15
abundance: .
d_gene: TRBD1
CDR3nt: TGCGCCAGCAGTGAGTCGACAGGGATTGGAAACACCATATATTTT
CDR3aa: CASSESTGIGNTIYF

v_gene: TRBV19
j_gene: TRBJ1-1
len: 13
abundance: .
d_gene: TRBD1
CDR3nt: TGTGCCAGTAGTGAGACAGGGGGGACTGAAGCTTTCTTT
CDR3aa: CASSETGGTEAFF

v_gene: TRBV19
j_gene: TRBJ2-6
len: 12
abundance: .
d_gene: .
CDR3nt: TGTGCCAGTAGTAATCGAGCCAACGTCCTGACTTTC
CDR3aa: CASSNRANVLTF

v_gene: TRBV5-4
j_gene: TRBJ1-3
len: 16
abundance: .
d_gene: .
CDR3nt: TGTGCCAGCAGCCCGGAGGGGGGCCCCTCTGGAAACACCATATATTTT
CDR3aa: CASSPEGGPSGNTIYF

v_gene: TRBV15
j_gene: TRBJ2-2
len: 18
abundance: few
d_gene: TRBD1
CDR3nt: TGTGCCACCAGCAGAGTAGGCTCAGGGGGAGTATGGACCGGGGAGCTGTTTTTT
CDR3aa: CATSRVGSGGVWTGELFF

v_gene: TRBV12-3/TRBV12-4
j_gene: TRBJ2-2
len: 12
abundance: once
d_gene: .
CDR3nt: TGTGCCACCCGACGAGGGGGCGGGGAGCTGTTTTTT
CDR3aa: CATRRGGGELFF

v_gene: TRBV5-5
j_gene: TRBJ2-5
len: 15
abundance: .
d_gene: .
CDR3nt: TGTGCCAGCACCCTTTGGGACGGAAAACGAGAGACCCAGTACTTC
CDR3aa: CASTLWDGKRETQYF

v_gene: TRBV6-5
j_gene: TRBJ1-1
len: 15
abundance: .
d_gene: .
CDR3nt: TGTGCCAGCAGTTCTCCGGGACGGCTGAACACTGAAGCTTTCTTT
CDR3aa: CASSSPGRLNTEAFF

v_gene: TRBV15
j_gene: TRBJ1-6
len: 15
abundance: .
d_gene: .
CDR3nt: TGTGCCACCAGCAGAGGCGGGCAGGGGATTTCACCCCTCCACTTT
CDR3aa: CATSRGGQGISPLHF

v_gene: TRBV25-1
j_gene: TRBJ2-7
len: 17
abundance: .
d_gene: TRBD2
CDR3nt: TGTGCCAGCAGTGAATCCCTTGGGGTAGCGGGAGCGGGTGAGCAGTACTTC
CDR3aa: CASSESLGVAGAGEQYF

v_gene: TRBV7-6
j_gene: TRBJ2-1
len: 16
abundance: .
d_gene: TRBD2
CDR3nt: TGTGCCAGCAGTCGTATACTAGCGGGATCCGGAAATGAGCAGTTCTTC
CDR3aa: CASSRILAGSGNEQFF

v_gene: TRBV3-1/TRBV3-2
j_gene: TRBJ2-1
len: 14
abundance: .
d_gene: .
CDR3nt: TGTGCCAGCAGCCAGTCCCGGATGTACAATGAGCAGTTCTTC
CDR3aa: CASSQSRMYNEQFF

v_gene: TRBV5-5
j_gene: TRBJ2-3
len: 13
abundance: .
d_gene: .
CDR3nt: TGTGCCAGCAGCGGGACCTCTGCGGATACGCAGTATTTT
CDR3aa: CASSGTSADTQYF

v_gene: TRBV19
j_gene: TRBJ2-2
len: 15
abundance: .
d_gene: .
CDR3nt: TGTGCCAGTAGTTCCCTCCCCGCGGCCACCGGGGAGCTGTTTTTT
CDR3aa: CASSSLPAATGELFF

v_gene: TRBV4-2
j_gene: TRBJ1-4
len: 17
abundance: few
d_gene: .
CDR3nt: TGTGCCAGCAGCCAAGATGGAGAGGGGAACGGGGGCGAAAAACTGTTTTTT
CDR3aa: CASSQDGEGNGGEKLFF

v_gene: TRBV11-3
j_gene: TRBJ2-5
len: 15
abundance: .
d_gene: TRBD1
CDR3nt: TGTGCCAGCAGCGGACCAGGGACAGGCCAAGAGACCCAGTACTTC
CDR3aa: CASSGPGTGQETQYF

v_gene: TRBV19
j_gene: TRBJ2-1
len: 17
abundance: .
d_gene: TRBD2
CDR3nt: TGTGCCAGTAGCCAAGGGAGCGGGGTTAGCTCCTACAATGAGCAGTTCTTC
CDR3aa: CASSQGSGVSSYNEQFF

v_gene: TRBV6-5
j_gene: TRBJ1-3
len: 15
abundance: .
d_gene: TRBD1
CDR3nt: TGTGCCAGCAGGGGACAGGGGGCTTTTGGAAACACCATATATTTT
CDR3aa: CASRGQGAFGNTIYF

v_gene: TRBV4-1
j_gene: TRBJ2-7
len: 15
abundance: once
d_gene: .
CDR3nt: TGCGCCAGCAGCCAAGATCCGGTGTGGAGCGCCGAGCAGTACTTC
CDR3aa: CASSQDPVWSAEQYF

v_gene: TRBV5-1
j_gene: TRBJ2-5
len: 14
abundance: .
d_gene: .
CDR3nt: TGCGCCAGCAGCTTAAGAAACATCCAAGAGACCCAGTACTTC
CDR3aa: CASSLRNIQETQYF

v_gene: TRBV14
j_gene: TRBJ1-6
len: 15
abundance: once
d_gene: .
CDR3nt: TGTGCCAGCAGCCAAGAAGGCAGATATAATTCACCCCTCCACTTT
CDR3aa: CASSQEGRYNSPLHF

v_gene: TRBV7-9
j_gene: TRBJ1-1
len: 15
abundance: .
d_gene: TRBD1
CDR3nt: TGTGCCAGCAGCGCCGACAGGGGGCCAAGTTCTGAAGCTTTCTTT
CDR3aa: CASSADRGPSSEAFF

v_gene: TRBV5-1
j_gene: TRBJ1-4
len: 15
abundance: .
d_gene: TRBD1
CDR3nt: TGCGCCAGCAGACAACAGGGGGCAACTAATGAAAAACTGTTTTTT
CDR3aa: CASRQQGATNEKLFF

v_gene: TRBV12-3/TRBV12-4
j_gene: TRBJ1-1
len: 13
abundance: .
d_gene: .
CDR3nt: TGTGCCAGCAGTTTAGCGGCCGGGTCTGAAGCTTTCTTT
CDR3aa: CASSLAAGSEAFF

v_gene: TRBV11-2
j_gene: TRBJ2-2
len: 15
abundance: .
d_gene: .
CDR3nt: TGTGCCAGCAGCTTTTCCAGGTCGAACACCGGGGAGCTGTTTTTT
CDR3aa: CASSFSRSNTGELFF

v_gene: TRBV12-5
j_gene: TRBJ2-7
len: 13
abundance: once
d_gene: .
CDR3nt: TGTGCTAGTGGTTTGCGTACTAGCCGAGGGCAGTACTTC
CDR3aa: CASGLRTSRGQYF

v_gene: TRBV2
j_gene: TRBJ1-2
len: 15
abundance: .
d_gene: .
CDR3nt: TGTGCCAGCAGTGATCGGACAGAGGCAATCTATGGCTACACCTTC
CDR3aa: CASSDRTEAIYGYTF